This entry is about one T cell receptor beta chain. Its antigen is unknown. This record comes from a study of radiation and T cells in renal cell carcinoma. Findings of the study overall: Top tumor clonotypes rose in blood 2 weeks post-radiation, then contracted. Pretreatment tumor biopsies were lacking, so baseline clonotypes are unknown.

Time point defined: blood 4 weeks post-SBRT, at nephrectomy. Treatment described: 15 Gy SBRT to primary tumor, nephrectomy 4 weeks later. The CDR3 has 14 amino acids. CDR1 MNHEY and CDR2 SVGAGI come from the germline V gene. The V and J ends lost 5 bases and 2 bases respectively, with 12 bases between them. Clones were sequenced by immunoSEQ multiplex PCR, and TCRdb holds only the in-frame ones, with some missing. The profile shows about 74,000 clones, roughly nine tenths of them singletons. This sequence joins TRBV6-5 and TRBJ1-2; D remains ambiguous. Sequences were derived from blood, sampled from a patient whose treatment included radiotherapy and nephrectomy. The source is a woman between 65 and 79 years old with renal cell carcinoma. CDR3 nucleotides: TGTGCCAGCAGTCTAGCCTTTTCCAACTATGGCTACACCTTC. This translates into CASSLAFSNYGYTF.